This TCR beta chain came from a study of shared clonotypes between healthy human individuals. General study findings and limits: Clonotypes which were not shared had lower generation probabilities than clonotypes that all four donors shared. Represented diversity, genetic and exposure-history alike, was limited by few donors.

From CD4+ cells came CD45RA+ naive and CD45RA-negative memory subsets. Sequencing used immunoSEQ multiplex PCR; TCRdb keeps in-frame clones, though not all of them. Of some 980,000 clones in the sample, over 60% were seen once. Concerning this clone itself: Its antigen remains unknown.

This CDR3 comprises 16 residues. Germline V CDR1 and CDR2: SGHTA, FQGNSA. Trimming left V 2 bases short and J 1 base short, with 11 bases between. The specimen was memory CD4+ T cells sorted from blood. Subset reported: CD45RA-negative fraction. The chain uses TRBV7-2 and TRBJ2-2; no clear D gene. This TCR came from a man younger than 35 in good health. The CDR3 nucleotides are TGTGCCAGCAGCTTAAAGGTCGGACGGAACACCGGGGAGCTGTTTTTT. Protein sequence: CASSLKVGRNTGELFF.